Below are 21 T cell receptor beta chains sequenced from a single sample in a study of blood T cell repertoires in COVID-19. Repertoires were generated with immunoSEQ multiplex PCR, while TCRdb's copy carries only in-frame clones and drops some. The sample lists roughly 150,000 clones, around 80% occurring once. Source material: PBMCs or T cells enriched from blood (not recorded which). All receptors come from a man aged 50 or older who had recovered from COVID-19.

This chain connects TRBV2 to TRBJ1-2, with D perhaps matching TRBD1 (6 bases). The CDR3 runs to 12 residues. Germline V CDR1 and CDR2: SNHLY, FYNNEI. V was shortened by 6 bases and J by 7 bases, with 12 bases between the two germline ends. The CDR3 loop reads CASSEQGFGYTF. In nucleotides, the CDR3 is TGTGCCAGCAGCGAACAGGGTTTTGGCTACACCTTC.

CDR3 in amino acids: CASSPPLAGGRNEQFF. The DNA of the CDR3 is TGTGCCAGCTCACCACCCCTAGCGGGGGGCAGAAATGAGCAGTTCTTC. The chain carries TRBV18 and TRBJ2-1; 11 bases align to TRBD2. Germline V gene data show CDR1 as KGHSH and CDR2 as LQKENI. V lost 0 bases, J lost 7 bases, and 5 bases stayed unmatched. The CDR3 is 16 residues long.

This chain links TRBV27 with TRBJ2-7; 13 nucleotides match TRBD2. There are 17 residues in the CDR3. Trimming cost V 5 bases and J 3 bases; bases outside gene matches: 10. Germline V CDR1 and CDR2: MNHEY, SMNVEV (reference sequence). In DNA, the CDR3 is TGTGCCAGCAGTCAGACTAGCGGGGGGCCTTATCTCTACGAGCAGTACTTC. It translates to CASSQTSGGPYLYEQYF.

The chain combines TRBV5-1 with TRBJ2-3; TRBD2 agrees at 12 bases. V shed 0 bases and J 8 bases; nucleotides not matched to a gene: 4. This CDR3 region has 15 residues. Germline CDR1 SGHRS, CDR2 YFSETQ. CDR3 nucleotide sequence: TGCGCCAGCAGCTTGGGGACTAGCGGGGATGTTACGCAGTATTTT. Encoded protein: CASSLGTSGDVTQYF. Combining the CDR3 with reference TRBV5-1 and TRBJ2-3 gives the whole variable domain KAGVTQTPRYLIKTRGQQVTLSCSPISGHRSVSWYQQTPGQGLQFLFEYFSETQRNKGNFPGRFSGRQFSNSRSEMNVSTLELGDSALYLCASSLGTSGDVTQYFGPGTRLTVL.

CDR3 sequence (DNA): TGTGCCAGCAGCTTCGGGTGGCAGACTGAAGCTTTCTTT. The encoded protein is CASSFGWQTEAFF. V is TRBV5-5 and J is TRBJ1-1; D ambiguous. V was clipped by 2 bases and J by 5 bases, with 10 bases between them. CDR1 and CDR2 (germline): SGHKS, YYEKEE (reference sequence). This CDR3 contains 13 residues.

The chain employs TRBV3-1 (or the pseudogene TRBV3-2) and TRBJ2-7, with 7 bases matching TRBD2. CDR1 is LGHDT and CDR2 is YNNKEL in the germline V gene (reference sequence). Trimming at V came to 3 bases and at J to 1 base, leaving 6 bases not matched to a gene. This CDR3 region has 15 residues. DNA of the CDR3: TGTGCCAGCAGCCAGCCGGGAGGAAGTTCCTACGAGCAGTACTTC. Residues: CASSQPGGSSYEQYF.

The V gene is TRBV5-6, the J gene TRBJ2-1; D unclear. From germline, CDR1 is SGHDT and CDR2 YYEEEE. CDR3 length: 15 amino acids. Trimming removed 1 base from V and 5 bases from J, with 13 bases in between. The CDR3 spells CASSLLARNHNEQFF. CDR3 coding DNA: TGTGCCAGCAGCTTGTTGGCCAGGAATCACAATGAGCAGTTCTTC.

This clone was found a few times. The chain links TRBV4-2 to TRBJ1-4; no firm D call. The CDR3 runs 14 residues. Trimming took off 1 base at V and 1 base at J, with 4 bases between the two ends. The germline CDR1 and CDR2 sequences are LGHNA and YNFKEQ. The CDR3 DNA follows: TGTGCCAGCAGCCAAGGGAGAACTAATGAAAAACTGTTTTTT. This encodes CASSQGRTNEKLFF.

The chain employs TRBV7-9 and TRBJ2-7; D not certain. CDR3 size: 12 residues. Germline CDR1 reads SEHNR; CDR2 reads FQNEAQ (reference sequence). The V and J ends lost 1 base and 4 bases respectively, with 5 bases between them. The CDR3 nucleotides read TGTGCCAGCAGCTTAGTATCGTACGAGCAGTACTTC. This translates into CASSLVSYEQYF.

The V gene is TRBV18, the J gene TRBJ2-3, with 7 nucleotides matching TRBD2. V trimming: 3 bases; J trimming: 7 bases; junction bases outside the gene matches: 4. This CDR3 region has 13 residues. Germline CDR1 is KGHSH and CDR2 is LQKENI. The CDR3 nucleotides read TGTGCCAGCTCACCCCCTAGCGGAAATACGCAGTATTTT. Its translation: CASSPPSGNTQYF.

This chain links TRBV15 with TRBJ1-1; no clear D gene. Trimming took off 1 base at V and 10 bases at J, with 22 bases between the two ends. CDR1 and CDR2 (germline): LNHNV, YYDKDF (reference sequence). The CDR3 has 16 amino acids. As DNA, the CDR3 is TGTGCCACCAGCAGAGGGATTGGTGGGAGGGTGGCAGTAGCTTTCTTT. This codes for CATSRGIGGRVAVAFF.

This clone was found once. The chain is built from TRBV5-1 and TRBJ2-7; 10 nucleotides agree with TRBD2. The CDR3 is 14 residues long. The germline V gene has CDR1 SGHRS and CDR2 YFSETQ. J lost 3 bases, V lost 7 bases, and 7 bases had no gene match. CDR3 amino acids: CASGTSGAFYEQYF. For the CDR3, the DNA is TGCGCCAGCGGAACTAGCGGGGCTTTCTACGAGCAGTACTTC.

This chain joins TRBV3-1 (or the pseudogene TRBV3-2) and TRBJ1-1; D possibly corresponds to TRBD1 (6 bases). Germline V gene lookup returns CDR1 LGHDT and CDR2 YNNKEL (reference sequence). Trimming pared 1 base from V and 7 bases from J, leaving 16 bases between. CDR3 length: 15 residues. The CDR3 is CASSQGRQGFGEAFF. CDR3 DNA: TGTGCCAGCAGCCAAGGAAGGCAGGGGTTCGGTGAAGCTTTCTTT.

V usage is TRBV29-1 and J usage is TRBJ1-4, with no clear D. Germline CDR1 is SQVTM and CDR2 is ANQGSEA. V was trimmed by 4 bases and J by 0 bases, leaving 6 bases between them. The CDR3 is made up of 13 amino acids. CDR3 bases: TGCAGCGTTGTACAGTCAACTAATGAAAAACTGTTTTTT. Protein: CSVVQSTNEKLFF.

V usage is TRBV9 and J usage is TRBJ1-3, with 10 bases fitting TRBD1. The length of the CDR3 is 17 residues. The germline V gene has CDR1 SGDLS and CDR2 YYNGEE. After removal of 2 bases from V and 0 bases from J, the junction contained 5 bases not matched to a gene. The CDR3 DNA reads as TGTGCCAGCAGCGTGGGGGACAGGGGCTCCTCTGGAAACACCATATATTTT. The encoded protein is CASSVGDRGSSGNTIYF.

The chain employs TRBV5-1 and TRBJ1-2, with 12 bases matching TRBD1. Trimming at V came to 4 bases and at J to 4 bases, leaving 14 bases not matched to a gene. This CDR3 has 18 amino acids. Germline V gives CDR1 SGHRS, CDR2 YFSETQ. CDR3 nucleotide sequence: TGCGCCAGCAGCGCGGGCTCCCGGGACAGGGGGCGAATCTATGGCTACACCTTC. Translated: CASSAGSRDRGRIYGYTF.

The rearrangement joins TRBV7-9 to TRBJ2-4; 10 bases map to TRBD1. The CDR3 length is 15 residues. Germline CDR1 is SEHNR and CDR2 is FQNEAQ (reference sequence). With V trimmed by 6 bases and J by 8 bases, 10 bases remained unmatched. CDR3 nucleotides: TGTGCCAGCAGTACCCGGGGACAGGGGATTCACATTCAGTACTTC. Protein: CASSTRGQGIHIQYF. The full variable domain, with the rest looked up from reference TRBV7-9 and TRBJ2-4, is DTGVSQNPRHKITKRGQNVTFRCDPISEHNRLYWYRQTLGQGPEFLTYFQNEAQLEKSRLLSDRFSAERPKGSFSTLEIQRTEQGDSAMYLCASSTRGQGIHIQYFGAGTRLSVL.

The CDR3 is CASSWSTGPNTEAFF. CDR3 in DNA: TGCGCCAGCAGCTGGTCAACAGGGCCGAACACTGAAGCTTTCTTT. The J gene is TRBJ1-1, the V gene TRBV5-1; tentatively, D is TRBD1 (6 bases). The CDR3 contains 15 residues. Trimming left V 3 bases short and J 1 base short, with 13 bases between. The germline CDR1 and CDR2 sequences are SGHRS and YFSETQ. Using reference TRBV5-1 and TRBJ1-1 for the parts outside the CDR3, the full variable domain is KAGVTQTPRYLIKTRGQQVTLSCSPISGHRSVSWYQQTPGQGLQFLFEYFSETQRNKGNFPGRFSGRQFSNSRSEMNVSTLELGDSALYLCASSWSTGPNTEAFFGQGTRLTVV.

The chain couples TRBV5-6 to TRBJ2-7, with TRBD1 as a possible D gene (7 bases). Germline-derived CDR1 and CDR2 are SGHDT and YYEEEE. There are 14 residues in the CDR3. The V end was cut by 2 bases, the J end by 4 bases, with 13 bases between. The CDR3 loop reads CASSFGRGDYEQYF. In nucleotides, the CDR3 is TGTGCCAGCAGCTTTGGCAGGGGGGATTACGAGCAGTACTTC.

This chain joins TRBV6-5 and TRBJ1-5, with 7 bases matching TRBD1. Losses at the gene ends were 6 bases for V and 7 bases for J; bases not matched to a gene: 6. CDR1 is MNHEY and CDR2 is SVGAGI in the germline V gene. This CDR3 has 13 residues. CDR3 DNA sequence: TGTGCCAGCAGAAGACAGGGAGAACAGCCCCAGCATTTT. Protein: CASRRQGEQPQHF.

V gene TRBV7-2 combines with J gene TRBJ1-1, with D hard to call. From germline, CDR1 is SGHTA and CDR2 FQGNSA. V was clipped by 2 bases and J by 8 bases, with 12 bases between them. There are 13 residues in the CDR3. Here the CDR3 reads CASSLLSAEEAFF. The CDR3 DNA is TGTGCCAGCAGCTTATTGTCCGCAGAAGAAGCTTTCTTT.